The 31 T cell receptor beta chains given below trace back to one sample, sequenced in a study of T cell responses to AZD1222 COVID-19 vaccine. The repertoire was sequenced with immunoSEQ multiplex PCR; TCRdb's copy has only in-frame clones and lacks some. The sample yields approximately 150,000 clones, about 91% seen once. The specimen comprised peripheral blood, sampled on day 0 of AZD1222 vaccination. The receptors stem from an adult in good health.

This sequence joins TRBV28 and TRBJ1-3; 8 bases map to TRBD1. CDR3 length equals 15 residues. The germline V gene encodes CDR1 MDHEN and CDR2 SYDVKM. J was trimmed by 4 bases and V by 6 bases; bases with no gene match: 8. CDR3: CASRLTGGGGNTIYF. The CDR3 coding sequence is TGTGCCAGCAGGCTAACAGGGGGAGGGGGAAACACCATATATTTT.

CDR3 amino acids: CASSYFRGMAQHF. The CDR3 nucleotides are TGTGCCAGCAGTTACTTCAGGGGTATGGCCCAGCATTTT. V usage is TRBV6-2 or TRBV6-3 and J usage is TRBJ1-5, with D maybe TRBD1 (6 bases). The CDR3 length is 13 residues. Trimming removed 1 base at V and 11 bases at J, with 12 bases between. Looked up from germline, CDR1 is MNHEY and CDR2 is SVGEGT.

This chain joins TRBV28 and TRBJ1-6; a weak D match, TRBD1 (5 bases). Per the germline V gene, CDR1 is MDHEN and CDR2 is SYDVKM. CDR3 length: 14 amino acids. The V end was cut by 3 bases, the J end by 9 bases, with 12 bases between. This CDR3 is CASSLMGVGSPLHF. For the CDR3, the DNA is TGTGCCAGCAGTTTGATGGGGGTGGGTTCACCCCTCCACTTT.

The chain joins TRBV29-1 to TRBJ2-7, with D perhaps matching TRBD2 (5 bases). Germline assignment: CDR1 SQVTM and CDR2 ANQGSEA. V was pared by 4 bases and J by 0 bases, with 13 bases between. The CDR3 is 14 amino acids. CDR3 protein: CSVVGLANSYEQYF. The CDR3 coding sequence is TGCAGCGTTGTAGGGCTAGCCAACTCCTACGAGCAGTACTTC.

The chain carries TRBV19 and TRBJ2-3; 9 bases agree with TRBD2. The V gene end was trimmed by 6 bases and the J gene end by 4 bases; junction bases not matched to a gene: 8. CDR3 size: 15 residues. The V gene's germline CDR1 is LNHDA and CDR2 SQIVND (reference sequence). The DNA of the CDR3 is TGTGCCAGTAGGGTTAGCGGGAGCGGCCCAGATACGCAGTATTTT. Translation gives CASRVSGSGPDTQYF. The full variable domain, in which reference TRBV19 and TRBJ2-3 provide the parts outside the CDR3, is DGGITQSPKYLFRKEGQNVTLSCEQNLNHDAMYWYRQDPGQGLRLIYYSQIVNDFQKGDIAEGYSVSREKKESFPLTVTSAQKNPTAFYLCASRVSGSGPDTQYFGPGTRLTVL.

The genes are TRBV6-6 and TRBJ1-1, with D possibly being TRBD1 (6 bases). The CDR3 is made up of 15 amino acids. Germline CDR1 and CDR2: MNHNY and SVGAGI (reference sequence). V dropped 5 bases and J dropped 5 bases, with 18 bases sitting between them. For the CDR3, the DNA is TGTGCCAGCAGTACCGGAACAGGGTTGGGTACTGAAGCTTTCTTT. Translated: CASSTGTGLGTEAFF.

This chain joins TRBV5-1 and TRBJ1-2; 7 positions agree with TRBD1. Unmatched junction bases numbered 2, after V lost 0 bases and J lost 0 bases. CDR3 size: 15 residues. Germline lookup yields CDR1 SGHRS and CDR2 YFSETQ. The CDR3 DNA reads TGCGCCAGCAGCTTGGAGGGGGCGTCTAACTATGGCTACACCTTC. It translates to CASSLEGASNYGYTF.

Details on this clone: A read error may account for a junction end that differs from germline. This sequence joins TRBV6-1 and TRBJ1-5, with D unresolved. Germline loops: CDR1 MNHNS, CDR2 SASEGT. The CDR3 runs to 16 residues. Here the CDR3 reads CASSEGDRRSNQPQHF. The CDR3 DNA reads as TGTGCCAGCAGCGAAGGAGACCGGAGGAGCAATCAGCCCCAGCATTTT.

The J gene is TRBJ1-1, the V gene TRBV7-9, with TRBD1 as a possible D gene (5 bases). This CDR3 is built from 13 residues. Germline assignment: CDR1 SEHNR and CDR2 FQNEAQ (reference sequence). Trimming shortened V by 3 bases and J by 6 bases, and 11 bases separated the two germline ends. Here the CDR3 DNA reads TGTGCCAGCAGCTTGGGGCAGGTCCCTGAAGCTTTCTTT. Protein sequence: CASSLGQVPEAFF.

The CDR3, as DNA: TGTGCCACCAGCAGAGGGGGTCCCATGAACACTGAAGCTTTCTTT. As protein: CATSRGGPMNTEAFF. The J gene is TRBJ1-1, the V gene TRBV15, with D unclear. Germline V gene sequence: CDR1 LNHNV, CDR2 YYDKDF (reference sequence). V lost 1 base and J 0 bases, leaving 9 bases between the germline ends. This CDR3 contains 15 residues.

This chain joins TRBV5-1 and TRBJ2-7; D possibly uses TRBD1 or TRBD2 (6 bases each). Germline V gene lookup returns CDR1 SGHRS and CDR2 YFSETQ. The CDR3 has 15 residues. V gave up 4 bases and J gave up 2 bases, with 16 bases separating them. The CDR3: CASSAGGSATYEQYF. In nucleotides, the CDR3 is TGCGCCAGCAGCGCCGGGGGCTCCGCGACCTACGAGCAGTACTTC. The full variable domain, rest sourced from reference TRBV5-1 and TRBJ2-7, is KAGVTQTPRYLIKTRGQQVTLSCSPISGHRSVSWYQQTPGQGLQFLFEYFSETQRNKGNFPGRFSGRQFSNSRSEMNVSTLELGDSALYLCASSAGGSATYEQYFGPGTRLTVT.

V is TRBV7-9 and J is TRBJ1-1; 7 positions match TRBD1. Germline loops: CDR1 SEHNR, CDR2 FQNEAQ (reference sequence). CDR3 length equals 13 residues. V trimming: 4 bases; J trimming: 4 bases; junction bases outside the gene matches: 3. CDR3 loop: CASSYGTATEAFF. As DNA, the CDR3 is TGTGCCAGCAGCTACGGGACAGCCACTGAAGCTTTCTTT.

The V and J genes are TRBV7-9 and TRBJ1-6; D ambiguous. The V end was cut by 2 bases, the J end by 4 bases, with 15 bases between. CDR3 length equals 17 residues. The V gene's germline CDR1 is SEHNR and CDR2 FQNEAQ (reference sequence). The CDR3 nucleotides read TGTGCCAGCAGCTTATCCGGGCCCGTCTCATATAATTCACCCCTCCACTTT. Protein sequence: CASSLSGPVSYNSPLHF.

The V call is TRBV6-5, the J call TRBJ2-3; a weak D match, TRBD1 (6 bases). CDR1 MNHEY and CDR2 SVGAGI come from the germline V gene. Trimming took 8 bases from V and 1 from J, leaving 16 bases between them. This CDR3 has 15 amino acids. This CDR3 reads CASAIARGRTDTQYF. CDR3 nucleotides: TGTGCCAGCGCTATAGCCAGGGGTCGCACAGATACGCAGTATTTT.

This clone was detected only once. The V call is TRBV12-3 or TRBV12-4, the J call TRBJ2-1; D is perhaps TRBD1 or TRBD2 (5 bases each). The length of the CDR3 is 10 residues. Trimming pared 6 bases from V and 11 bases from J, leaving 8 bases between. This CDR3 reads CASSLGQQFF. The CDR3 region has the DNA TGTGCCAGCAGCCTGGGACAGCAGTTCTTC.

V and J are TRBV18 and TRBJ2-7; D may match TRBD1 or TRBD2 (5 bases each). V lost 0 bases to trimming and J lost 3 bases, with 9 bases between them. CDR3 length equals 14 residues. CDR1 is KGHSH, CDR2 LQKENI, per germline. This chain's CDR3 is CASSPPGTFYEQYF. DNA of the CDR3: TGTGCCAGCTCACCACCCGGGACCTTCTACGAGCAGTACTTC.

The chain links TRBV7-3 to TRBJ1-6; 10 bases agree with TRBD1. Germline CDR1 and CDR2: SGHTA and FQGTGA. The length of the CDR3 is 15 residues. Trimming at V came to 5 bases and at J to 10 bases, leaving 8 bases not matched to a gene. CDR3 amino acids: CASSTGGTGVSPLHF. In DNA, the CDR3 is TGTGCCAGCAGCACAGGGGGGACAGGGGTATCACCCCTCCACTTT.

The J gene is TRBJ2-3, the V gene TRBV30; no clear D. The ends were cut back, 2 bases at V and 2 bases at J, with 8 bases in the middle. This CDR3 has 13 amino acids. Germline V gene lookup returns CDR1 GTSNPN and CDR2 SVGIG (reference sequence). CDR3 nucleotides: TGTGCCTGGAGTCGTGCTTTCACAGATACGCAGTATTTT. Protein sequence: CAWSRAFTDTQYF.

The chain combines TRBV2 with TRBJ1-1; a weak D match, TRBD1 (5 bases). The V end was cut by 8 bases, the J end by 3 bases, with 13 bases between. Germline CDR1 reads SNHLY; CDR2 reads FYNNEI. This CDR3 comprises 13 residues. DNA for the CDR3: TGTGCCAGCGGGCAGGGCATTTACACTGAAGCTTTCTTT. Translating gives CASGQGIYTEAFF. The full variable domain, in which reference TRBV2 and TRBJ1-1 provide the parts outside the CDR3, is EPEVTQTPSHQVTQMGQEVILRCVPISNHLYFYWYRQILGQKVEFLVSFYNNEISEKSEIFDDQFSVERPDGSNFTLKIRSTKLEDSAMYFCASGQGIYTEAFFGQGTRLTVV.

The CDR3 coding sequence is TGTGCCACCAGTGCAAGCGGGACAGTCGGACTCACTGAAGCTTTCTTT. Its protein is CATSASGTVGLTEAFF. The chain links TRBV24-1 to TRBJ1-1, with 7 bases aligning to TRBD1. Trimming took 5 bases from V and 4 from J; bases not matched to a gene: 12. This CDR3 region has 16 residues. CDR1 is KGHDR and CDR2 is SFDVKD in the germline V gene.

The chain uses TRBV19 and TRBJ1-1, with TRBD1 as a possible D gene (5 bases). Germline CDR1 is LNHDA and CDR2 is SQIVND (reference sequence). CDR3 size: 14 residues. Trimming removed 5 bases at V and 4 bases at J, with 14 bases between. CDR3: CASSPLGGGTEAFF. The CDR3 DNA is TGTGCCAGTAGTCCGTTGGGGGGAGGCACTGAAGCTTTCTTT.

The rearrangement joins TRBV7-3 to TRBJ2-3; D unclear. Trimming removed 2 bases at V and 0 bases at J, with 9 bases between. CDR1 is SGHTA and CDR2 is FQGTGA in the germline V gene. The CDR3 extends over 15 amino acids. The CDR3 spells CASSLYATSTDTQYF. Here the CDR3 DNA reads TGTGCCAGCAGCTTATACGCGACTAGCACAGATACGCAGTATTTT.

The genes are TRBV30 and TRBJ1-5, with D tentatively TRBD1 (5 bases). Trimming took off 4 bases at V and 5 bases at J, with 12 bases between the two ends. CDR1 is GTSNPN, CDR2 SVGIG, per germline (reference sequence). The CDR3 is made up of 13 amino acids. The CDR3 sequence: CAWNGRADQPQHF. The CDR3 DNA follows: TGTGCCTGGAATGGCAGGGCGGATCAGCCCCAGCATTTT. The whole variable domain, remainder taken from reference TRBV30 and TRBJ1-5, is SQTIHQWPATLVQPVGSPLSLECTVEGTSNPNLYWYRQAAGRGLQLLFYSVGIGQISSEVPQNLSASRPQDRQFILSSKKLLLSDSGFYLCAWNGRADQPQHFGDGTRLSIL.

In DNA form, the CDR3 reads TGTGCCAGCAGTTCGGGACAGGGGTATGGCTACACCTTC. It specifies CASSSGQGYGYTF. The gene calls are TRBV27 and TRBJ1-2; TRBD1 matches 10 bases. The CDR3 is 13 amino acids. CDR1 is MNHEY and CDR2 is SMNVEV in the germline V gene (reference sequence). The junction had 1 base not matched to a gene; V was cut back by 4 bases and J by 5 bases.

This chain links TRBV19 with TRBJ1-3; D is possibly TRBD1 (5 bases). Germline V gene lookup returns CDR1 LNHDA and CDR2 SQIVND (reference sequence). This CDR3 has 15 residues. V was clipped by 6 bases and J by 5 bases, with 17 bases between them. The CDR3 reads CASRTDRTSRNTIYF. Here the CDR3 DNA reads TGTGCCAGTAGGACCGACAGAACGAGTCGAAACACCATATATTTT.

The chain uses TRBV4-1 and TRBJ1-2; weak D call: TRBD1 (5 bases). Germline values: CDR1 MGHRA, CDR2 YSYEKL. This CDR3 has 15 residues. Trimming cost V 1 base and J 2 bases, with 11 bases left between them. CDR3 sequence reads: CASSQGGGSNYGYTF. In DNA form, the CDR3 reads TGCGCCAGCAGCCAAGGGGGGGGATCAAACTATGGCTACACCTTC.

The gene calls are TRBV5-1 and TRBJ1-1; D is undetermined. Germline CDR1 reads SGHRS; CDR2 reads YFSETQ. V shed 1 base and J shed 1 base, with 11 bases lying between them. The CDR3 has 15 amino acids. The CDR3 loop is CASSLWASGNTEAFF. DNA for the CDR3: TGCGCCAGCAGCTTGTGGGCGAGTGGGAACACTGAAGCTTTCTTT.

V usage is TRBV12-3 or TRBV12-4 and J usage is TRBJ1-2; no clear D gene. This CDR3 has 13 amino acids. V was clipped by 3 bases and J by 3 bases, with 8 bases between them. In DNA, the CDR3 is TGTGCCAGCAGTTTGTCCGACTACTATGGCTACACCTTC. Protein: CASSLSDYYGYTF.

In this sample, this clone turned up once. The chain joins TRBV19 to TRBJ1-4, with D unresolved. V was shortened by 5 bases and J by 5 bases, with 15 bases between the two germline ends. Germline V gene sequence: CDR1 LNHDA, CDR2 SQIVND (reference sequence). The CDR3 extends over 15 amino acids. CDR3 DNA: TGTGCCAGTAGTCCTTACTCCGGCTCGAATGAAAAACTGTTTTTT. Residues: CASSPYSGSNEKLFF.

The CDR3 here is CASSSGPGVYEQYF. DNA for the CDR3: TGTGCCAGCAGCTCGGGGCCGGGGGTGTACGAGCAGTACTTC. The gene calls are TRBV9 and TRBJ2-7; D may be TRBD2 (6 bases). The germline V gene has CDR1 SGDLS and CDR2 YYNGEE. With 4 bases removed from V and 4 bases from J, the gap between germline ends came to 15 bases. The CDR3 runs to 14 residues.

The chain couples TRBV30 to TRBJ1-3; tentatively, D is TRBD1 (5 bases). The germline V gene has CDR1 GTSNPN and CDR2 SVGIG (reference sequence). The V gene lost 3 bases and the J gene lost 3 bases, with 15 bases spanning the gap. CDR3 length: 15 residues. CDR3: CAWSGRGGYGNTIYF. Here the CDR3 DNA reads TGTGCCTGGAGCGGAAGGGGAGGGTATGGAAACACCATATATTTT.